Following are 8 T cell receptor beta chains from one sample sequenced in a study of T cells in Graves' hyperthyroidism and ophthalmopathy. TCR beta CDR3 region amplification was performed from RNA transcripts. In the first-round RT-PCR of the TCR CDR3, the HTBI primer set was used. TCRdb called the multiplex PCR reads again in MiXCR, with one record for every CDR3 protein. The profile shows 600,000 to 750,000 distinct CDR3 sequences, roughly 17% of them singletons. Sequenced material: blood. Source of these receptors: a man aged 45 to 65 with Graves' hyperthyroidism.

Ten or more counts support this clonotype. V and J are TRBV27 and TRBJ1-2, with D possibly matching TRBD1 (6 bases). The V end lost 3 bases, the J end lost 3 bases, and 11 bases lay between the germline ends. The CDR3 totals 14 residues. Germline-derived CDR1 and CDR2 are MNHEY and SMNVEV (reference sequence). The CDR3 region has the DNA TGTGCCAGCAGTTTGAAGGGGGGGTACTATGGCTACACCTTC. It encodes CASSLKGGYYGYTF.

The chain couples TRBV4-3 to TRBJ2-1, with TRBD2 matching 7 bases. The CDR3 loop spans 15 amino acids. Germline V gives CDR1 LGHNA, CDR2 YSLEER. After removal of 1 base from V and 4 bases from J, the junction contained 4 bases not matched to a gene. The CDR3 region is CASSQGGGPYNEQFF. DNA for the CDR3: TGCGCCAGCAGCCAAGGCGGGGGACCATACAATGAGCAGTTCTTC.

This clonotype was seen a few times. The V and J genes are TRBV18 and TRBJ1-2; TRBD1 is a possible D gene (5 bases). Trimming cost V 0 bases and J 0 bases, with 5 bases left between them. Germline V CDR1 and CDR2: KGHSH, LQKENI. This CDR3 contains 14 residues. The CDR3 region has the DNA TGTGCCAGCTCACCACCGGGGGCTAACTATGGCTACACCTTC. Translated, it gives CASSPPGANYGYTF.

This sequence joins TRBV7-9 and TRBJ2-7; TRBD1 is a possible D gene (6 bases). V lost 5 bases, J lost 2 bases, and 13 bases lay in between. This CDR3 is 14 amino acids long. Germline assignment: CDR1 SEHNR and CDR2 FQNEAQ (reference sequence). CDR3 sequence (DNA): TGTGCCAGCAGCGCCGGGACACTCACCTACGAGCAGTACTTC. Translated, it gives CASSAGTLTYEQYF.

Here the CDR3 reads CASSLPSSGSAKNIQYF. The CDR3 DNA reads as TGTGCCAGCAGCTTGCCTAGTTCCGGGTCGGCCAAAAACATTCAGTACTTC. This chain links TRBV5-6 with TRBJ2-4; D is uncertain. Germline CDR1 SGHDT, CDR2 YYEEEE. V was shortened by 1 base and J by 1 base, with 15 bases between the two germline ends. CDR3 size: 17 residues.

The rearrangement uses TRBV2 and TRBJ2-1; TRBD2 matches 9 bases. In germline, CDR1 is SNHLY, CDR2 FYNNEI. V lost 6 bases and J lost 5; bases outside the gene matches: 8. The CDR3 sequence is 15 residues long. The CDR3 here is CASRDSLAGNNEQFF. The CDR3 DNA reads TGTGCCAGCAGGGATTCACTAGCGGGTAACAATGAGCAGTTCTTC.

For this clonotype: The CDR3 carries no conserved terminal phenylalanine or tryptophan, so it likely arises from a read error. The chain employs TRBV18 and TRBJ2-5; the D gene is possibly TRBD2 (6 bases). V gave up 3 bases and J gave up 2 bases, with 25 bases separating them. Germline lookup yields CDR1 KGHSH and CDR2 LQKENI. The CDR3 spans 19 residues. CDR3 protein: CASSPQKGRGSGTQETQYL. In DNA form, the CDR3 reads TGTGCCAGCTCACCTCAGAAAGGTCGGGGTTCTGGGACTCAAGAGACCCAGTACCTC.

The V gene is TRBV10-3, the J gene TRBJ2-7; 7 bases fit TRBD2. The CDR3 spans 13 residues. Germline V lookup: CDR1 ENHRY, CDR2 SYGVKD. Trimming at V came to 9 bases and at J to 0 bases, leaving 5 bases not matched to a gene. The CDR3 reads CAISTGGSYEQYF. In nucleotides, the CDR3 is TGTGCCATATCCACGGGGGGCTCCTACGAGCAGTACTTC.